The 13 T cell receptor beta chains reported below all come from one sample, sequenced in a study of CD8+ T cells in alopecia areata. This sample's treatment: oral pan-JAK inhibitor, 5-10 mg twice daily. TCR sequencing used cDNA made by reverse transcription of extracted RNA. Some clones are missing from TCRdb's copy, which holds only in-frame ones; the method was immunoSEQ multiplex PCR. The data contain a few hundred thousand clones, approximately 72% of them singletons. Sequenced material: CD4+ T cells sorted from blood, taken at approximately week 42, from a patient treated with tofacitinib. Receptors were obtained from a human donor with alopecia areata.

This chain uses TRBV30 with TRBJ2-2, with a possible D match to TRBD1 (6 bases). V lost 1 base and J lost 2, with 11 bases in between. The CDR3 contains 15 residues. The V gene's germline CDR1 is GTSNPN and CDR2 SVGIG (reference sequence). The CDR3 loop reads CAWSDGQPNTGELFF. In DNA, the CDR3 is TGTGCCTGGAGTGACGGACAGCCCAACACCGGGGAGCTGTTTTTT.

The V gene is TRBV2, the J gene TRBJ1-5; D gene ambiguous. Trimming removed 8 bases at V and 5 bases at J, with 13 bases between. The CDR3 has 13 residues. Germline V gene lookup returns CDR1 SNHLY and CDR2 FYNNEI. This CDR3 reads CASSKPGYQPQHF. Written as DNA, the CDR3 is TGTGCCAGCTCCAAACCGGGTTATCAGCCCCAGCATTTT.

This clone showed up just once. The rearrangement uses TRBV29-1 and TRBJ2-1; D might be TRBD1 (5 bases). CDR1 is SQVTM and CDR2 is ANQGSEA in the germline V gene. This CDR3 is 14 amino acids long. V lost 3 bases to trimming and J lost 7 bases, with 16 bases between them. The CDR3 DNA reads TGCAGCGTTGAGTCGCAGGGTTTGGGGAATGAGCAGTTCTTC. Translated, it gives CSVESQGLGNEQFF.

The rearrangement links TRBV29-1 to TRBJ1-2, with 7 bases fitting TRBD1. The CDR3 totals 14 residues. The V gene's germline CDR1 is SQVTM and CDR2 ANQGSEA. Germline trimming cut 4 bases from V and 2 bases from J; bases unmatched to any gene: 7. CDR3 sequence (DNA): TGCAGCGTTGTCCGGACAGGCGGAAACTATGGCTACACCTTC. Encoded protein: CSVVRTGGNYGYTF.

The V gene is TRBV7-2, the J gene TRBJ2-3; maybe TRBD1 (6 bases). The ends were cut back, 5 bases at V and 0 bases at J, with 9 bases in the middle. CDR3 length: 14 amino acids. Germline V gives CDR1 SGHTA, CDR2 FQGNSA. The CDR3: CASSRGQSTDTQYF. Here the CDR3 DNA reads TGTGCCAGCAGCCGAGGACAGAGCACAGATACGCAGTATTTT.

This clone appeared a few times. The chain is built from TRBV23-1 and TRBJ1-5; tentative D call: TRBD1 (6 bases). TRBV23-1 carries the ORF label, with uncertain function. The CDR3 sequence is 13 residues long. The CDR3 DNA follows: TGCGTAAAGGGGGGCGCAGGCAATCAGCCCCAGCATTTT. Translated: CVKGGAGNQPQHF.

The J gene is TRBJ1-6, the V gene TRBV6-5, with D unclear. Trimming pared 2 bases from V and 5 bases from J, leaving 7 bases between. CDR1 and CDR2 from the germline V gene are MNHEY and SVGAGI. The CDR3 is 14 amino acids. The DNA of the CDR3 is TGTGCCAGCAGTTACGTGAAGAATAATTCACCCCTCCACTTT. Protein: CASSYVKNNSPLHF.

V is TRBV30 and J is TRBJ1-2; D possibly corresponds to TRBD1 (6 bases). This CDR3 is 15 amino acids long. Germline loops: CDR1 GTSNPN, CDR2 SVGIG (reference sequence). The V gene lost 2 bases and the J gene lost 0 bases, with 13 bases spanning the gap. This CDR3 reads CAWSRTAGPNYGYTF. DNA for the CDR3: TGTGCCTGGAGTCGGACAGCTGGACCTAACTATGGCTACACCTTC.

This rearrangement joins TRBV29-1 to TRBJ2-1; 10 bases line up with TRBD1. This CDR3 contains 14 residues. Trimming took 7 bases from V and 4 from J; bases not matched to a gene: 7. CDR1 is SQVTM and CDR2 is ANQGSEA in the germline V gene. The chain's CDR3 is CSARGTGAYNEQFF. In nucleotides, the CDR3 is TGCAGCGCTAGAGGGACAGGGGCTTACAATGAGCAGTTCTTC.

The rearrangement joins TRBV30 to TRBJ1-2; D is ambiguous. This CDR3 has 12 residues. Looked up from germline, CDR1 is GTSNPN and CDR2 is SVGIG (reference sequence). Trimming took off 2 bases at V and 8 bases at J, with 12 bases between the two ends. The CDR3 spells CAWSPQGRGYTF. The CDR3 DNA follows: TGTGCCTGGAGTCCCCAAGGGCGCGGCTACACCTTC.

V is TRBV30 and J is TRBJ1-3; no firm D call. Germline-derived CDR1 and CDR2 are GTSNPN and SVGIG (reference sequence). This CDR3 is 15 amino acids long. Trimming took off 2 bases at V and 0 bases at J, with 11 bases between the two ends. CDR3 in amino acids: CAWSTYGVSGNTIYF. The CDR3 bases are TGTGCCTGGAGTACGTATGGGGTCTCTGGAAACACCATATATTTT.

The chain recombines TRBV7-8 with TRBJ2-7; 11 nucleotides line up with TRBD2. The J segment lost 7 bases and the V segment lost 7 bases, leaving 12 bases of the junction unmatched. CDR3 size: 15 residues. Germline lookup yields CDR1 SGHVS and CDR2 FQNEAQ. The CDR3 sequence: CASMTSGVPRGEQYF. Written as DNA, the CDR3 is TGTGCCAGCATGACTAGCGGGGTTCCCCGAGGTGAGCAGTACTTC.

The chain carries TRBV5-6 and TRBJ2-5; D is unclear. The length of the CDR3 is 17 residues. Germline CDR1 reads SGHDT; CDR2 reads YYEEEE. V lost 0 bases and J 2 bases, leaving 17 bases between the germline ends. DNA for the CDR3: TGTGCCAGCAGCTTGGAAGGTCCTATCCCTAGACAAGAGACCCAGTACTTC. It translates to CASSLEGPIPRQETQYF.